These 20 T cell receptor beta chains were sequenced from one sample in a study of vaccination effects on CD4 cells after COVID-19. Under the ViraFEST assay, PBMC were stimulated with viral peptide pools so that antigen-specific CD4+ T cells expanded. Sequencing was performed afterwards. Culture proceeded for nine to ten days, and CD4+ T cells were then isolated. The antigens of these receptors remain unknown. Method: immunoSEQ multiplex PCR; TCRdb's copy keeps in-frame clones and lacks some. The table records 55,000 to 65,000 clones, roughly 79% of them present only once. The sample here was CD4+ T cells from PBMCs cultured with HCoV-229E spike peptides, taken before COVID-19 vaccination. These receptors originate from a human donor who received a COVID-19 vaccine.

The chain uses TRBV4-2 and TRBJ2-7; D is unresolved. The CDR3 is 13 amino acids. Germline loops: CDR1 LGHNA, CDR2 YNFKEQ. V was shortened by 4 bases and J by 5 bases, with 12 bases between the two germline ends. The CDR3 region is CASSRRALHEQYV. CDR3 DNA: TGTGCCAGCAGCCGAAGGGCGCTTCACGAGCAGTACGTC.

In its sample, this clone was seen a few times. The chain couples TRBV24-1 to TRBJ1-2; the D gene is possibly TRBD1 (6 bases). The CDR3 loop spans 15 amino acids. V lost 0 bases and J lost 6, with 13 bases in between. Germline CDR1 reads KGHDR; CDR2 reads SFDVKD. CDR3 sequence: CATSDLAGGLDGYTF. In DNA form, the CDR3 reads TGTGCCACCAGTGATTTGGCGGGGGGGCTGGATGGCTACACCTTC.

The J gene is TRBJ2-3, the V gene TRBV6-5, with D possibly being TRBD1 or TRBD2 (6 bases each). This CDR3 region has 15 residues. Per germline, CDR1 MNHEY and CDR2 SVGAGI. V was pared by 0 bases and J by 5 bases, with 12 bases between. CDR3 in DNA: TGTGCCAGCAGTTACTCGATTAGGGGGGTAGATACGCAGTATTTT. Its protein is CASSYSIRGVDTQYF.

The chain carries TRBV29-1 and TRBJ2-5; TRBD2 agrees at 9 bases. The CDR3 covers 13 residues. V gave up 5 bases and J gave up 5 bases; unmatched junction bases: 6. From germline, CDR1 is SQVTM and CDR2 ANQGSEA. The CDR3 DNA follows: TGCAGCGTTAGACGCGGGGGGGCCGAGACCCAGTACTTC. Encoded protein: CSVRRGGAETQYF.

V and J are TRBV5-8 and TRBJ2-3; D is possibly TRBD1 (6 bases). The CDR3 is 19 residues long. V was pared by 7 bases and J by 1 base, with 28 bases between. Germline lookup yields CDR1 SGHTS and CDR2 YDEGEE. CDR3 protein: CASPTTFLQGSHGTDTQYF. CDR3 coding DNA: TGTGCCAGCCCTACTACCTTCCTACAGGGAAGCCATGGCACAGATACGCAGTATTTT. The variable domain in full, completed from reference TRBV5-8 and TRBJ2-3, reads EAGVTQSPTHLIKTRGQQATLRCSPISGHTSVYWYQQALGLGLQFLLWYDEGEERNRGNFPPRFSGRQFPNYSSELNVNALELEDSALYLCASPTTFLQGSHGTDTQYFGPGTRLTVL.

This clone was found once. The chain uses TRBV20-1 and TRBJ1-5, with D perhaps matching TRBD1 (6 bases). The V gene's germline CDR1 is DFQATT and CDR2 SNEGSKA (reference sequence). CDR3 length equals 11 residues. V was clipped by 3 bases and J by 13 bases, with 13 bases between them. The CDR3, as DNA: TGCAGTGCTAGTGTACAGGGTGTTCAGCATTTT. It codes for CSASVQGVQHF.

Only one count was recorded for this clone. The chain employs TRBV7-2 and TRBJ1-6; weak D call: TRBD1 (6 bases). The germline V gene has CDR1 SGHTA and CDR2 FQGNSA. The CDR3 contains 16 residues. The germline V and J ends were trimmed by 2 bases and 7 bases, with 15 bases remaining between them. The CDR3 sequence is CASSLLGTGSNSPLHF. CDR3 DNA: TGTGCCAGCAGCTTATTGGGCACAGGGTCGAATTCACCCCTCCACTTT. Filled out from reference TRBV7-2 and TRBJ1-6, the complete variable domain reads GAGVSQSPSNKVTEKGKDVELRCDPISGHTALYWYRQSLGQGLEFLIYFQGNSAPDKSGLPSDRFSAERTGGSVSTLTIQRTQQEDSAVYLCASSLLGTGSNSPLHFGNGTRLTVT.

The chain links TRBV5-1 to TRBJ2-5, with 11 bases aligning to TRBD1. Germline V gives CDR1 SGHRS, CDR2 YFSETQ. The ends lost 5 bases at V and 4 bases at J; junction bases unmatched: 10. The CDR3 has 16 amino acids. The CDR3 DNA is TGCGCCAGCAGTCGGACAGGGGGCATGATTGGAGAGACCCAGTACTTC. Protein: CASSRTGGMIGETQYF.

The chain couples TRBV5-1 to TRBJ1-5, with TRBD1 as a possible D gene (5 bases). Looked up from germline, CDR1 is SGHRS and CDR2 is YFSETQ. There are 13 residues in the CDR3. Trimming removed 0 bases at V and 5 bases at J, with 6 bases between. CDR3 sequence reads: CASSLGGDQPQHF. As DNA, the CDR3 is TGCGCCAGCAGCTTGGGGGGGGATCAGCCCCAGCATTTT.

This chain uses TRBV11-2 with TRBJ2-5, with 7 bases lining up with TRBD1. Trimming took 7 bases from V and 3 from J; bases not matched to a gene: 11. The CDR3 consists of 15 residues. Germline V gene lookup returns CDR1 SGHAT and CDR2 FQNNGV. CDR3 DNA sequence: TGTGCCAGCACCGGCGGAAGGGGGCTTGAAGAGACCCAGTACTTC. Protein sequence: CASTGGRGLEETQYF.

Regarding this clone: The CDR3 does not end in the conserved phenylalanine or tryptophan, so this is likely a read error. Because the CDR3's place on the DNA is in doubt, the DNA is left out and the CDR3 is given as listed by TCRdb. The chain uses TRBV21-1 and TRBJ1-1; the DNA was not compared with TRBD1, the D call given in the table. TRBV21-1 is a documented pseudogene. The CDR3 is 9 residues long, ends included. The CDR3: CASSPLGPI.

DNA for the CDR3: TGCGCCAGCAGCCAACTGGACGGAAACTATGGCTACACCTTC. Amino acid sequence: CASSQLDGNYGYTF. This sequence joins TRBV4-3 and TRBJ1-2; D remains unclear. V gave up 2 bases and J gave up 2 bases, with 9 bases separating them. Looked up from germline, CDR1 is LGHNA and CDR2 is YSLEER. The CDR3 spans 14 residues.

This clone has more than one count but fewer than ten. The chain links TRBV19 to TRBJ2-4; a weak D match, TRBD1 (5 bases). This CDR3 comprises 14 residues. CDR1 LNHDA and CDR2 SQIVND come from the germline V gene (reference sequence). V lost 6 bases and J 0 bases, leaving 9 bases between the germline ends. This CDR3 reads CASRGALAKNIQYF. CDR3 nucleotide sequence: TGTGCCAGTAGAGGGGCGCTAGCCAAAAACATTCAGTACTTC. Full variable domain (outside the CDR3, taken from reference TRBV19 and TRBJ2-4): DGGITQSPKYLFRKEGQNVTLSCEQNLNHDAMYWYRQDPGQGLRLIYYSQIVNDFQKGDIAEGYSVSREKKESFPLTVTSAQKNPTAFYLCASRGALAKNIQYFGAGTRLSVL.

The chain combines TRBV19 with TRBJ2-5; TRBD1 agrees at 10 bases. In germline, CDR1 is LNHDA, CDR2 SQIVND (reference sequence). The CDR3 is 15 amino acids. V was pared by 4 bases and J by 5 bases, with 7 bases of the junction left unmatched. CDR3 DNA: TGTGCCAGTAGTACGGGACAGGGGCTATGGGAGACCCAGTACTTC. This gives the protein CASSTGQGLWETQYF.

This clone was detected a few times. J is TRBJ1-6 and V is TRBV30; the D is unclear. Germline CDR1 is GTSNPN and CDR2 is SVGIG (reference sequence). The V and J ends lost 5 bases and 8 bases respectively, with 22 bases between them. The CDR3 is 16 residues long. The CDR3 loop is CAWRDRFRALDSPLHF. CDR3 sequence (DNA): TGTGCCTGGCGTGACCGTTTCCGGGCCCTGGATTCACCCCTCCACTTT.

This rearrangement joins TRBV4-2 to TRBJ2-2, with 7 bases fitting TRBD1. With 4 bases clipped from V and 6 bases from J, the junction kept 8 bases outside the gene matches. The CDR3 length is 15 residues. CDR1 and CDR2 (germline): LGHNA, YNFKEQ. The CDR3 DNA reads as TGTGCCAGCAGCCCCCCGGGACAGTCTCCCGGGGAGCTGTTTTTT. Amino acid sequence: CASSPPGQSPGELFF.

This rearrangement joins TRBV3-1 (or the pseudogene TRBV3-2) to TRBJ2-1; no definite D call. The germline gives CDR1 LGHDT, CDR2 YNNKEL (reference sequence). The germline V and J ends were trimmed by 2 bases and 5 bases, with 10 bases remaining between them. This CDR3 has 14 amino acids. As DNA, the CDR3 is TGTGCCAGCAGCCAACACGGGCGAGACAATGAGCAGTTCTTC. It codes for CASSQHGRDNEQFF.

The gene calls are TRBV7-3 and TRBJ2-5, with TRBD2 identical over 14 bases. The length of the CDR3 is 18 residues. V gave up 3 bases and J gave up 2 bases; unmatched junction bases: 8. Germline CDR1 SGHTA, CDR2 FQGTGA. For the CDR3, the DNA is TGTGCCAGCAGCTTGGACGCTGGACTAGCGGGGGGACAAGAGACCCAGTACTTC. Its protein is CASSLDAGLAGGQETQYF.

This chain connects TRBV11-2 to TRBJ1-1; 7 nucleotides align to TRBD1. V shed 5 bases, J shed 2 bases, and the junction held 11 bases outside the gene matches. The germline CDR1 and CDR2 sequences are SGHAT and FQNNGV. There are 16 residues in the CDR3. The CDR3 protein is CASSPRDSRSNTEAFF. As DNA, the CDR3 is TGTGCCAGCAGCCCTCGGGACAGCCGGTCCAACACTGAAGCTTTCTTT.

This clone qualifies as medium-sized. V is TRBV5-1 and J is TRBJ2-1; perhaps TRBD2 as D (5 bases). V lost 0 bases, J lost 13 bases, and 14 bases lay in between. Germline V CDR1 and CDR2: SGHRS, YFSETQ. This CDR3 is built from 13 residues. This CDR3 reads CASSLAGINDQFF. The CDR3 DNA sequence: TGCGCCAGCAGCTTGGCCGGGATAAACGATCAGTTCTTC. Together with reference TRBV5-1 and TRBJ2-1, the CDR3 gives the full variable domain: KAGVTQTPRYLIKTRGQQVTLSCSPISGHRSVSWYQQTPGQGLQFLFEYFSETQRNKGNFPGRFSGRQFSNSRSEMNVSTLELGDSALYLCASSLAGINDQFFGPGTRLTVL.